This T cell receptor (beta chain) stems from a study of human T cells and chemical hapten exposure. Study-level findings and limits: With DPC sensitization, TCRs exceeding 1 in 1000 frequency showed no change.

Notes on this clonotype: The antigen remains undetermined.

V was clipped by 2 bases and J by 5 bases, with 7 bases between them. Germline CDR1 and CDR2: MNHEY and SVGAGI. The CDR3 has 14 residues. TCRdb re-called the RACE reads with MiXCR, one entry per CDR3 protein. The sample shows 80,000 or so distinct CDR3 sequences, approximately 11% of them seen only once. Time point denoted: patch test 1, 2 weeks after DPC sensitization. Treatment given: therapeutic diphenylcyclopropenone sensitization with weekly scalp DPC. Material: whole blood, obtained in connection with sensitization to the hapten diphenylcyclopropenone (DPC). V usage is TRBV6-5 and J usage is TRBJ1-6; no firm D call. This TCR derives from a woman in her forties or fifties with alopecia areata. Some clones in this sample may be carry-over from other donors' samples. DNA for the CDR3: TGTGCCAGCAGTTACGTGGCAGATAATTCACCCCTCCACTTT. It codes for CASSYVADNSPLHF.